This TCR beta chain was identified during a study of T cell changes during pregnancy in multiple sclerosis. Here immunoSEQ multiplex PCR was the method, and the copy in TCRdb shows in-frame clones only, minus some. The sample has fewer than 90,000 clones, around 94% seen once. The CDR3 runs to 13 residues. The germline CDR1 and CDR2 sequences are SGHKS and YYEKEE (reference sequence). V was cut by 0 bases and J by 5 bases, with 8 bases left in between. The sequence was obtained from a female donor with multiple sclerosis, enrolled in a pregnancy study. The sample consisted of peripheral blood, taken in the third trimester of pregnancy. The gene calls are TRBV5-5 and TRBJ2-5; D might be TRBD1 (5 bases). The DNA of the CDR3 is TGTGCCAGCAGCTTGGATCAGGGTGAGACCCAGTACTTC. This encodes CASSLDQGETQYF. The full variable domain, with the rest looked up from reference TRBV5-5 and TRBJ2-5, is DAGVTQSPTHLIKTRGQQVTLRCSPISGHKSVSWYQQVLGQGPQFIFQYYEKEERGRGNFPDRFSARQFPNYSSELNVNALLLGDSALYLCASSLDQGETQYFGPGTRLLVL.